This TCR beta chain was sequenced in a study of spatial heterogeneity in lung cancer. Study information: Alpha-chain detections were consistently fewer than beta-chain detections among the sequences. The study's findings and limits: Counts for ubiquitous and regional expanded TCRs went along with ubiquitous and regional nonsynonymous mutations, respectively. It was found that expanded intratumoral alpha and beta TCR counts tracked tumor mutation counts.

Every cDNA TCR molecule received its own unique molecular identifier. From the 5' RACE reads, TCRdb called clonotypes with MiXCR, one entry per CDR3 protein. The table includes fewer than 11,000 distinct CDR3 sequences, 8% detected once. Comment on this clonotype: Its antigen remains unidentified.

Germline trimming cut 6 bases from V and 9 bases from J; bases unmatched to any gene: 13. The CDR3 extends over 15 amino acids. Looked up from germline, CDR1 is DFQATT and CDR2 is SNEGSKA (reference sequence). The time point was: sample taken at primary tumor resection. The sequenced material consisted of unsorted whole RNA from tumor, nontumor lung or frozen PBMC. The clonotype comes from a male donor with early-stage non-small cell lung cancer. V is TRBV20-1 and J is TRBJ2-1, with TRBD1 matching over 11 bases. The sequenced sample was lung tumor tissue, obtained at surgery. The CDR3 protein is CSAAWGQGEYGEQFF. As DNA, the CDR3 is TGCAGTGCCGCTTGGGGACAGGGGGAATATGGTGAGCAGTTCTTC.